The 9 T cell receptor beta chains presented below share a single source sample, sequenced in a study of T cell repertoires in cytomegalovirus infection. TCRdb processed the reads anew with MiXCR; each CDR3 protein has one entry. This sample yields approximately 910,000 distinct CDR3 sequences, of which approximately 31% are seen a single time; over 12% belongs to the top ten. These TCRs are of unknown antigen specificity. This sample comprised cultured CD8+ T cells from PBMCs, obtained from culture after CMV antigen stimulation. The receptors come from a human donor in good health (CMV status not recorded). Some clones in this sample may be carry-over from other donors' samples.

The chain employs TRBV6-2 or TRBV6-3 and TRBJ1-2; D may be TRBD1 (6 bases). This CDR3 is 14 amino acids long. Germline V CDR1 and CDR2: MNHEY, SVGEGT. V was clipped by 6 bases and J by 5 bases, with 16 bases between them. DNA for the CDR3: TGTGCCAGCAGCCCGGACAGTCTCGGTTATGGCTACACCTTC. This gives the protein CASSPDSLGYGYTF.

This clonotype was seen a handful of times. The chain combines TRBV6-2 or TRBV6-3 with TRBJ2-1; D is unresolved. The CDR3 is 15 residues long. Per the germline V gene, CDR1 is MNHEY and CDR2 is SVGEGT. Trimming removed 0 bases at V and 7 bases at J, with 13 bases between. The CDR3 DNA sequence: TGTGCCAGCAGTTACTCGTGGGCCGCAGAAAATGAGCAGTTCTTC. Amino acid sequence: CASSYSWAAENEQFF.

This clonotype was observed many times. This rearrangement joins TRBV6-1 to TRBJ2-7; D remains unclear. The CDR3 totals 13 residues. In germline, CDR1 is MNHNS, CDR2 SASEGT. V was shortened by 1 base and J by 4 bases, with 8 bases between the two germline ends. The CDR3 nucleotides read TGTGCCAGCAGTGAAGGTCAGCGATACGAGCAGTACGTC. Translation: CASSEGQRYEQYV.

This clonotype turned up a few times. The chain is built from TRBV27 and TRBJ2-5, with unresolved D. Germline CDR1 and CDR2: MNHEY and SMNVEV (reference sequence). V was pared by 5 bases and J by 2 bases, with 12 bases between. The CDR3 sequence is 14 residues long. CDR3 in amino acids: CASSGRAWQETQYF. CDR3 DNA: TGTGCCAGCAGTGGACGGGCCTGGCAAGAGACCCAGTACTTC.

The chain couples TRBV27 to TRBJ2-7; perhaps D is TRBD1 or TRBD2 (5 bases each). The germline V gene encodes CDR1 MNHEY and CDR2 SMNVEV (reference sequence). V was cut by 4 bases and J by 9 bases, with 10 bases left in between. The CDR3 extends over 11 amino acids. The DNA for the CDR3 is TGTGCCAGCAGTTCGGGACGCGGGCAGTACTTC. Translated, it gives CASSSGRGQYF.

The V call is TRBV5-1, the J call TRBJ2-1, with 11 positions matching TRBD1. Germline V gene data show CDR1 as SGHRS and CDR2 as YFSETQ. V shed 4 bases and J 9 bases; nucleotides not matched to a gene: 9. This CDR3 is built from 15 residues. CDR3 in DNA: TGCGCCAGCAGCCCCGGACAGGGGGCGGCGGGTGAGCAGTTCTTC. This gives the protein CASSPGQGAAGEQFF.

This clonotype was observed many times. The CDR3 region has the DNA TGTGCCAGCAGCGCAACTGTACTAGCGGGGGTACACACAGATACGCAGTATTTT. It encodes CASSATVLAGVHTDTQYF. The V call is TRBV7-2, the J call TRBJ2-3; 11 bases are shared with TRBD2. This CDR3 is built from 18 residues. CDR1 is SGHTA, CDR2 FQGNSA, per germline. J gave up 2 bases and V 5 bases, and 12 bases lay outside the gene matches.

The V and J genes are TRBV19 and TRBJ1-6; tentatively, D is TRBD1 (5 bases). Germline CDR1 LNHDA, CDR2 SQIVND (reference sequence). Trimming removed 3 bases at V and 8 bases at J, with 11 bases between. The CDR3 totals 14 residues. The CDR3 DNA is TGTGCCAGTAGTATGAGGGGCCTAGATTCACCCCTCCACTTT. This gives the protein CASSMRGLDSPLHF.

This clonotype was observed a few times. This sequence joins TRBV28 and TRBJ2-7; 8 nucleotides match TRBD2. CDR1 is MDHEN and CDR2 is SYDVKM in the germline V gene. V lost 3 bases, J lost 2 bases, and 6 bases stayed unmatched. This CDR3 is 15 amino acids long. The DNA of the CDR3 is TGTGCCAGCAGTTTTTCGGGGGGGCCCGCCTACGAGCAGTACGTC. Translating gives CASSFSGGPAYEQYV.